These T cell receptor beta chains were read from a single sample in a study. MiXCR, run by TCRdb on the RT-PCR reads, gives a single entry per CDR3 protein. This table has around 700,000 distinct CDR3 sequences, over 12% appearing once. The sequenced material came from memory CD4+ T cells from blood. These receptors came from a female donor in good health, serving as a healthy control. CDR3s leave out the opening cysteine and the closing phenylalanine or tryptophan. Fields, in order: V gene, CDR3 length, J gene, CDR3 protein.

TRBV7-2	11	TRBJ1-3	ASSDGWRNTIY
TRBV30	10	TRBJ2-7	AGDRGLGEQY
TRBV7-9	11	TRBJ1-2	ASSLIRGQGYT
TRBV20-1	7	TRBJ2-1	SANTGSF
TRBV4-3	13	TRBJ1-4	ASSPSTSTNEKLF
TRBV5-1	14	TRBJ2-2	ASSLEGQGDTGELL
TRBV13	11	TRBJ1-2	ASSRGTADGYT
TRBV20-1	12	TRBJ1-2	SARDAPGGDGYT
TRBV12-3/TRBV12-4	14	TRBJ2-2	ASSDRDRGRPGELF
TRBV5-1	12	TRBJ2-7	ASSLVFGVYEQY
TRBV6-4	16	TRBJ2-2	ASSSLFRTGSHTGELF
TRBV20-1	12	TRBJ1-5	SARDRRGNQPQH
TRBV7-2	14	TRBJ1-5	ASSPRTGIGNQPQH
TRBV2	12	TRBJ2-5	ASTPETGIRLRS
TRBV6-2/TRBV6-3	15	TRBJ2-6	ASSFGQGLAGANVLT
TRBV7-2	12	TRBJ2-1	ASSSGLVGDEQF
TRBV12-3/TRBV12-4	14	TRBJ2-2	ASSLGGRFRAGELF
TRBV5-1	12	TRBJ2-1	ASSLEPVPDEQF
TRBV28	13	TRBJ1-1	ASILRTGVNTEAF
TRBV7-6	14	TRBJ2-3	ASSLSAYPTTDTQY
TRBV15	13	TRBJ1-2	ATSRDRAGTYGYT
TRBV29-1	10	TRBJ1-3	SVGWTGNTIY
TRBV12-3/TRBV12-4	12	TRBJ1-2	ASSLAGRNYGYT
TRBV28	11	TRBJ2-3	ASSLGEMYTQY
TRBV20-1	9	TRBJ2-7	SAPSRYEQY
TRBV5-1	12	TRBJ1-1	ASSMGTGTTEAF
TRBV6-1	13	TRBJ2-5	ASSALAGGRQTQY
TRBV3-1	16	TRBJ2-7	ASSARSPTSGRANEQY
TRBV12-3/TRBV12-4	11	TRBJ2-7	ASSKAGGYEQY
TRBV29-1	10	TRBJ2-5	SVELGSETQY
TRBV12-3/TRBV12-4	13	TRBJ1-3	ASSLTGGAGNTIY
TRBV5-1	12	TRBJ2-1	ASSLNGQYNEQF
TRBV7-2	13	TRBJ1-1	ASSAPTGFGTEAF
TRBV7-9	13	TRBJ1-6	ASSSILGPNSPLH
TRBV7-8	12	TRBJ2-5	ASSLAGVRETQY
TRBV7-2	13	TRBJ2-3	ASSLERWSTDTQY
TRBV7-9	12	TRBJ2-7	ASSLPGTSYEQY
TRBV7-9	10	TRBJ2-7	ASSLEIAEQY
TRBV6-2/TRBV6-3	10	TRBJ2-3	ASSDFTDTQY
TRBV7-6	14	TRBJ2-1	ASSSSTGLSYNEQF
TRBV29-1	10	TRBJ2-5	SVGQDHETQY
TRBV6-1	12	TRBJ2-2	ASLGVLNTGELF
TRBV2	11	TRBJ2-7	ASRTSGAVEQY
TRBV12-3/TRBV12-4	13	TRBJ1-2	ASRLGMTGYYGYT
TRBV20-1	11	TRBJ1-1	STPGRLNTEAF